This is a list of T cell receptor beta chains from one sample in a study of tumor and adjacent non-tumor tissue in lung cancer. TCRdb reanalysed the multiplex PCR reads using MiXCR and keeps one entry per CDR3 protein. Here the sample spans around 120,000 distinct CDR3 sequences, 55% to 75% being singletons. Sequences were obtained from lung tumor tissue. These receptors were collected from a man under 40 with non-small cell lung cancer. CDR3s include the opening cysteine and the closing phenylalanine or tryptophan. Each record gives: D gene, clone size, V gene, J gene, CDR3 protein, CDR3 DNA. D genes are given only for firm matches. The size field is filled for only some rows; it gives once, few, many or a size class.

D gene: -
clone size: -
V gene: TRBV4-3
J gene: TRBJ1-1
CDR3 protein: CASSQDPVGGDTEAFF
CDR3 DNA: TGCGCCAGCAGTCAAGATCCGGTCGGTGGGGATACTGAAGCTTTCTTT

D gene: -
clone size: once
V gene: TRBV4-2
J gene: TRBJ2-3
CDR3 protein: CASSQGGGSDTRYF
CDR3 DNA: TGTGCCAGTAGCCAAGGCGGTGGTTCAGATACGCGGTATTTT

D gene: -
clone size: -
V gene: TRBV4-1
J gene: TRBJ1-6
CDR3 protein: CTSSRDTTSYNSPLHF
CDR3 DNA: TGCACCAGCAGCCGGGACACTACCTCCTATAATTCACCCCTCCACTTT

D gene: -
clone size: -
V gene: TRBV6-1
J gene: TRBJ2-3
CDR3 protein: CASSEGGTSTDTQYF
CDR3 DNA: TGTGCCAGCAGTGAAGGCGGGACTAGCACAGATACGCAGTATTTT

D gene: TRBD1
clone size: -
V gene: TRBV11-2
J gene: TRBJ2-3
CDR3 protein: CASSQTGDEGNRQYF
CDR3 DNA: TGTGCCAGCAGCCAGACAGGGGACGAGGGAAATAGGCAGTATTTT

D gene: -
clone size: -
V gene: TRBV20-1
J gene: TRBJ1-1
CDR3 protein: CSTVMGGGTEAFF
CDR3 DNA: TGCAGTACCGTTATGGGGGGGGGGACTGAAGCTTTCTTC

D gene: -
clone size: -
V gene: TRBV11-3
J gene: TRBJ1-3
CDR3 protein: CASSRGGNTIYF
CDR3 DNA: TGTGCCAGCAGCCGGGGGGGAAACACCATATATTTT

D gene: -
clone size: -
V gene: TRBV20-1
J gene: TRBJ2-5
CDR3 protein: CSARRGGHGTRYF
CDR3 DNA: TGCAGTGCTAGAAGGGGGGGCCATGGGACCCGGTACTTC

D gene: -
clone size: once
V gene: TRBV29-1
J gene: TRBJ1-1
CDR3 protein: CSVTGGWTILNTEAFF
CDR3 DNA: TGCAGCGTCACCGGGGGGTGGACAATTCTGAACACTGAAGCTTTCTTT

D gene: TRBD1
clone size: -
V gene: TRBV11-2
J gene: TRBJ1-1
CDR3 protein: CAGSTRTGWNTEAFF
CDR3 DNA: TGTGCCGGCAGCACACGGACAGGCTGGAACACTGAAGCTTTCTTT

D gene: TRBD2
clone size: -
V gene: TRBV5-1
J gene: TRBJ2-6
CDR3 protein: CASGGGRAANVLTF
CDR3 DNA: TGCGCCAGCGGAGGCGGGAGGGCCGCCAACGTCCTGACTTTC

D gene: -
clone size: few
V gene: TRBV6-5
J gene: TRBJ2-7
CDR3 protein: CASSGGAHEQYF
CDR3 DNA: TGTGCCAGCAGTGGGGGGGCTCATGAGCAGTACTTC

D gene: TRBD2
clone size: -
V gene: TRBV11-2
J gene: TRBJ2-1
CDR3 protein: CASSPISGSGDEQFF
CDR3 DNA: TGTGCCAGCAGCCCCATTAGCGGGAGTGGTGATGAGCAGTTCTTC

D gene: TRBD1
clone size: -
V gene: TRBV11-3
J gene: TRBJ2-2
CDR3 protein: CASSFRPGQGNIGELFF
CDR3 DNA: TGTGCCAGTAGCTTTCGTCCGGGACAGGGAAACATCGGGGAGCTGTTTTTT

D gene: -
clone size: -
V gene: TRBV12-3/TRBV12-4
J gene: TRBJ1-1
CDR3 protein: CASSYPVREENTEAFF
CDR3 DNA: TGTGCCAGCAGTTACCCAGTCAGGGAGGAGAACACTGAAGCTTTCTTT

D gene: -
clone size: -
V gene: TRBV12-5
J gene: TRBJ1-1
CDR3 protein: CASGIGGVAFF
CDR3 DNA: TGTGCTAGTGGCATCGGAGGAGTAGCTTTCTTT

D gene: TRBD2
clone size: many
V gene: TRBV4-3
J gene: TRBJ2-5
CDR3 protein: CASSRSGTSGEETQYF
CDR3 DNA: TGCGCCAGCAGCCGGTCCGGGACTAGCGGGGAAGAGACCCAGTACTTC

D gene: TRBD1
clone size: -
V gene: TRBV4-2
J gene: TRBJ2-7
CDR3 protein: CTSSQDRDRGIPYEQYF
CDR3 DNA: TGTACTAGCAGCCAAGATCGGGACAGGGGTATTCCCTACGAGCAGTACTTC

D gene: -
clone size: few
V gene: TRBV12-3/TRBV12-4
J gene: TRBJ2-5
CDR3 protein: CASRGGGGGETQYF
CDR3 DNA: TGTGCCAGCAGGGGGGGCGGAGGTGGAGAGACCCAGTACTTC

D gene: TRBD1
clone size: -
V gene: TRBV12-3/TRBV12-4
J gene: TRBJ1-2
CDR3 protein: CVSTQGPGYTF
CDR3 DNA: TGTGTCAGCACACAGGGGCCTGGCTACACCTTC

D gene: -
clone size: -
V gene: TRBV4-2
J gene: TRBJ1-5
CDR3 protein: CASMPALGRGNQPQHF
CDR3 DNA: TGTGCCAGCATGCCGGCATTGGGGAGAGGCAATCAGCCCCAGCATTTT

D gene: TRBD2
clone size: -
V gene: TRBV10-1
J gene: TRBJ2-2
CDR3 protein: CASNPGGTGELFF
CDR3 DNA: TGCGCCAGCAATCCGGGGGGGACCGGGGAGCTGTTTTTT

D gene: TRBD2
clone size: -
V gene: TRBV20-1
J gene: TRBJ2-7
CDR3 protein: CSARDSGFFSYEQYF
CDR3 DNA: TGCAGTGCTAGAGATAGCGGGTTTTTCTCCTATGAGCAGTACTTC

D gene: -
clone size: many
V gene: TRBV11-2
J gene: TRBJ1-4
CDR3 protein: CAGSYPGNEKLFF
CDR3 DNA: TGTGCCGGCAGCTACCCGGGTAATGAAAAACTGTTTTTT

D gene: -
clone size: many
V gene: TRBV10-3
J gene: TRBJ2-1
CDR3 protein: CAISEALTTGPLDEQFF
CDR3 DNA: TGTGCCATCAGTGAGGCACTCACGACGGGACCTCTGGATGAGCAGTTCTTC